Following are 27 T cell receptor beta chains from one sample sequenced in a study of post-analysis software for immune sequencing data. Sequencing libraries made from TCR beta cDNA carried unique molecular identifiers. TCRdb ran MiXCR on the PCR reads and lists one entry per CDR3 protein. The sample holds more than 450,000 distinct CDR3 sequences, 44% seen once. These receptors lack a known antigen. General study findings and limits: When patients were compared with controls, about 5 TRBV segments were more frequent, TRBV5-6, TRBV5-1 and TRBV20-1 among them.

The sample comprised blood. These receptors all come from a girl aged 5 to 17 with multiple sclerosis.

This clonotype was found once. The chain employs TRBV12-3 or TRBV12-4 and TRBJ1-5; 8 bases agree with TRBD1. CDR3 length: 15 residues. V gave up 3 bases and J gave up 5 bases; unmatched junction bases: 6. This CDR3 is CASSFGRGHDQPQHF. Written as DNA, the CDR3 is TGTGCCAGCAGTTTTGGCAGGGGGCACGATCAGCCCCAGCATTTT.

The J gene is TRBJ2-1, the V gene TRBV5-1; 9 bases agree with TRBD2. From germline, CDR1 is SGHRS and CDR2 YFSETQ. The J segment lost 8 bases and the V segment lost 7 bases, leaving 10 bases of the junction unmatched. The CDR3 length is 14 residues. The CDR3 spells CASWGREGPDEQFF. CDR3 sequence (DNA): TGCGCCAGCTGGGGGCGGGAGGGCCCGGATGAGCAGTTCTTC.

The chain couples TRBV12-3 or TRBV12-4 to TRBJ2-1; a possible D gene is TRBD2 (5 bases). V dropped 6 bases and J dropped 3 bases, with 18 bases sitting between them. The CDR3 covers 16 residues. CDR3 nucleotides: TGTGCCAGCAGCCTAGGGAGCCCAGCGGTCTACAATGAGCAGTTCTTC. This gives the protein CASSLGSPAVYNEQFF.

The V and J genes are TRBV7-9 and TRBJ2-2; D not certain. CDR3 length: 12 amino acids. The V gene's germline CDR1 is SEHNR and CDR2 FQNEAQ (reference sequence). Between the trimmed V and J ends, which lost 5 bases and 6 bases, there was a span of 7 bases. CDR3 coding DNA: TGTGCCAGCAGCGCTAACTCCGGGGAGCTGTTTTTT. Translating gives CASSANSGELFF.

This sequence joins TRBV2 and TRBJ2-7, with TRBD2 matching over 11 bases. Per germline, CDR1 SNHLY and CDR2 FYNNEI. The CDR3 sequence is 14 residues long. The V and J ends lost 4 bases and 6 bases, in that order; junction bases with no gene match: 5. In DNA, the CDR3 is TGTGCCAGCAGTGGTAGCGGGAGGGTTATCGAGCAGTACTTC. Its protein product is CASSGSGRVIEQYF.

The chain has TRBV4-1 and TRBJ2-5; 9 positions agree with TRBD1. This CDR3 contains 15 residues. After removal of 4 bases from V and 12 bases from J, the junction contained 15 bases not matched to a gene. Looked up from germline, CDR1 is MGHRA and CDR2 is YSYEKL. Written as DNA, the CDR3 is TGCGCCAGCAGCCGGGGGCCAGGGACAGGGCCCCCGGAGTACTTC. Amino acids: CASSRGPGTGPPEYF.

This clonotype has a handful of counts. The genes are TRBV6-4 and TRBJ2-1, with D unclear. The germline V gene encodes CDR1 MRHNA and CDR2 SNTAGT. The CDR3 is made up of 15 amino acids. Deletions cut 4 bases from V and 6 bases from J, with 16 bases between. The CDR3 is CASSVTARKVNEQFF. CDR3 DNA sequence: TGTGCCAGCAGTGTTACCGCCCGAAAAGTCAATGAGCAGTTCTTC.

This clonotype was observed a few times. The J gene is TRBJ2-7, the V gene TRBV29-1; D is uncertain. Germline-derived CDR1 and CDR2 are SQVTM and ANQGSEA. This CDR3 contains 13 residues. The V gene lost 2 bases and the J gene lost 2 bases, with 10 bases spanning the gap. The CDR3 region is CSVEIREPYEQYF. The CDR3 DNA is TGCAGCGTTGAAATTAGGGAACCCTACGAGCAGTACTTC.

The genes are TRBV12-3 or TRBV12-4 and TRBJ2-3; 9 nucleotides align to TRBD1. J lost 7 bases, V lost 6 bases, and 11 bases had no gene match. This CDR3 has 15 amino acids. CDR3 DNA sequence: TGTGCCAGCAGCCCGGGACAGGGTAGTAAAAATACGCAGTATTTT. Residues: CASSPGQGSKNTQYF.

The gene calls are TRBV7-9 and TRBJ1-2, with 11 bases fitting TRBD1. CDR1 and CDR2 (germline): SEHNR, FQNEAQ (reference sequence). The CDR3 consists of 14 residues. The V gene end was trimmed by 9 bases and the J gene end by 3 bases; junction bases not matched to a gene: 6. As DNA, the CDR3 is TGTGCCAGAGAACCGGGACAGGGGGACTATGGCTACACCTTC. Its translation is CAREPGQGDYGYTF.

The rearrangement uses TRBV29-1 and TRBJ2-2, with D tentatively TRBD2 (7 bases). CDR3 size: 16 residues. With 6 bases removed from V and 4 bases from J, the gap between germline ends came to 21 bases. Germline CDR1 SQVTM, CDR2 ANQGSEA. This CDR3 is CSVPGPAGAFTGELFF. The CDR3 nucleotides read TGCAGCGTGCCGGGCCCGGCGGGGGCCTTCACCGGGGAGCTGTTTTTT.

The J gene is TRBJ2-4, the V gene TRBV4-1; 10 bases map to TRBD1. V trimming: 4 bases; J trimming: 1 base; junction bases outside the gene matches: 4. The CDR3 sequence is 16 residues long. Germline CDR1 reads MGHRA; CDR2 reads YSYEKL. The CDR3 reads CASSLRDRGAKNIQYF. The CDR3 DNA reads as TGCGCCAGCAGCCTCCGGGACAGGGGCGCCAAAAACATTCAGTACTTC.

In its sample, this clonotype was seen many times. The chain combines TRBV5-5 with TRBJ2-1; possibly TRBD2 for D (5 bases). The CDR3 is 16 amino acids. Germline-derived CDR1 and CDR2 are SGHKS and YYEKEE (reference sequence). V was trimmed by 4 bases and J by 1 base, leaving 15 bases between them. The DNA of the CDR3 is TGTGCCAGCAGCCGCGGAACGGAGCGGTCCTACAATGAGCAGTTCTTC. It encodes CASSRGTERSYNEQFF. Supplemented by reference TRBV5-5 and TRBJ2-1, the full variable domain reads DAGVTQSPTHLIKTRGQQVTLRCSPISGHKSVSWYQQVLGQGPQFIFQYYEKEERGRGNFPDRFSARQFPNYSSELNVNALLLGDSALYLCASSRGTERSYNEQFFGPGTRLTVL.

In regard to this clonotype: At one end, the junction sequence differs from germline, possibly due to a read error. This chain uses TRBV27 with TRBJ1-4; D unclear. This CDR3 comprises 15 residues. Germline V gene lookup returns CDR1 MNHEY and CDR2 SMNVEV (reference sequence). The CDR3 protein is CASSPTRAINEKPFF. The CDR3 bases are TGTGCCAGCAGTCCGACTCGGGCCATTAATGAAAAACCGTTTTTT.

The CDR3 here is CASSQQGAGSPLHF. CDR3 coding DNA: TGTGCCAGCAGTCAACAGGGGGCTGGTTCACCCCTCCACTTT. The chain employs TRBV12-3 or TRBV12-4 and TRBJ1-6; 9 nucleotides line up with TRBD1. The CDR3 covers 14 residues. Trimming took 5 bases from V and 9 from J; bases not matched to a gene: 5.

The J gene is TRBJ2-7, the V gene TRBV7-2, with D possibly TRBD1 on 6 matching bases. From germline, CDR1 is SGHTA and CDR2 FQGNSA. The CDR3 runs to 16 residues. V was clipped by 5 bases and J by 7 bases, with 24 bases between them. CDR3 region: CASSTKGTGPQGEQYF. Here the CDR3 DNA reads TGTGCCAGCAGCACAAAGGGAACAGGGCCTCAAGGGGAGCAGTACTTC. The whole variable domain, remainder taken from reference TRBV7-2 and TRBJ2-7, is GAGVSQSPSNKVTEKGKDVELRCDPISGHTALYWYRQSLGQGLEFLIYFQGNSAPDKSGLPSDRFSAERTGGSVSTLTIQRTQQEDSAVYLCASSTKGTGPQGEQYFGPGTRLTVT.

This clonotype came up a few times. The chain carries TRBV12-3 or TRBV12-4 and TRBJ1-2, with 9 bases lining up with TRBD1. The length of the CDR3 is 15 residues. J was trimmed by 2 bases and V by 8 bases; bases with no gene match: 9. The CDR3 bases are TGTGCCAGCGGCGGGACAGGGAAGGGAAACTATGGCTACACCTTC. This gives the protein CASGGTGKGNYGYTF.

V usage is TRBV20-1 and J usage is TRBJ2-6, with D possibly being TRBD2 (6 bases). The CDR3 spans 16 residues. CDR1 is DFQATT, CDR2 SNEGSKA, per germline (reference sequence). Trimming cost V 5 bases and J 0 bases, with 14 bases left between them. Here the CDR3 reads CSASGTRSSGANVLTF. The CDR3 bases are TGCAGTGCTTCCGGGACTCGAAGCTCTGGGGCCAACGTCCTGACTTTC.

J is TRBJ1-2 and V is TRBV4-1, with 7 bases matching TRBD1. V gave up 0 bases and J gave up 3 bases; unmatched junction bases: 10. Germline-derived CDR1 and CDR2 are MGHRA and YSYEKL. The CDR3 has 17 amino acids. The CDR3 DNA reads TGCGCCAGCAGCCAAGATCTGGGGCCAGGGGGTGACTATGGCTACACCTTC. It encodes CASSQDLGPGGDYGYTF.

This clonotype was seen a single time. This CDR3 reads CASKGDRASYEQYF. In nucleotides, the CDR3 is TGTGCCAGCAAGGGGGATAGGGCCTCCTACGAGCAGTACTTC. The chain links TRBV7-2 to TRBJ2-7; tentatively, D is TRBD1 (6 bases). V was trimmed by 7 bases and J by 0 bases, leaving 13 bases between them. The CDR3 is 14 residues long. From germline, CDR1 is SGHTA and CDR2 FQGNSA.

The CDR3 here is CASRVAGGQFF. The CDR3 DNA reads as TGTGCCAGCAGGGTGGCGGGGGGGCAGTTCTTC. V and J are TRBV12-3 or TRBV12-4 and TRBJ2-1; 8 bases line up with TRBD2. This CDR3 is built from 11 residues. V shed 6 bases, J shed 12 bases, and the junction held 4 bases outside the gene matches.

V is TRBV10-3 and J is TRBJ2-7; 7 bases map to TRBD1. The V gene's germline CDR1 is ENHRY and CDR2 SYGVKD. J gave up 4 bases and V 10 bases, and 13 bases lay outside the gene matches. The CDR3 has 14 residues. The CDR3 here is CATTERDSSYEQYF. In DNA, the CDR3 is TGTGCCACGACCGAGAGGGACAGTTCGTACGAGCAGTACTTC.

This clonotype occurred a few times. The chain employs TRBV30 and TRBJ2-3; 10 bases match TRBD1. The CDR3 consists of 16 residues. V shed 2 bases and J 4 bases; nucleotides not matched to a gene: 9. Germline V gene lookup returns CDR1 GTSNPN and CDR2 SVGIG (reference sequence). CDR3: CAWSRTDRGYPDTQYF. CDR3 bases: TGTGCCTGGAGTAGGACGGACAGGGGGTATCCAGATACGCAGTATTTT.

This sequence joins TRBV10-3 and TRBJ1-2; 10 bases are a match to TRBD1. The CDR3 is made up of 14 amino acids. Losses at the gene ends were 6 bases for V and 3 bases for J; bases not matched to a gene: 4. Per the germline V gene, CDR1 is ENHRY and CDR2 is SYGVKD. In nucleotides, the CDR3 is TGTGCCATCAGGGAGGGGACAGGGGACTATGGCTACACCTTC. Amino acids: CAIREGTGDYGYTF.

The CDR3 loop reads CSAPGTDMGTQHF. The CDR3 nucleotides read TGCAGTGCTCCGGGGACGGACATGGGGACCCAGCATTTT. The chain combines TRBV20-1 with TRBJ1-5, with a weak D call TRBD1 (5 bases). CDR3 length equals 13 residues. V was trimmed by 5 bases and J by 11 bases, leaving 19 bases between them. Germline V CDR1 and CDR2: DFQATT, SNEGSKA (reference sequence).

In its sample, this clonotype was seen a few times. The V gene is TRBV9, the J gene TRBJ1-5, with D unresolved. The CDR3 has 15 amino acids. Germline CDR1 reads SGDLS; CDR2 reads YYNGEE. V was trimmed by 0 bases and J by 9 bases, leaving 16 bases between them. The CDR3 spells CASSVDGRQGRPQHF. CDR3 nucleotides: TGTGCCAGCAGCGTAGATGGCCGCCAAGGTCGGCCCCAGCATTTT. Combining the CDR3 with reference TRBV9 and TRBJ1-5 gives the whole variable domain DSGVTQTPKHLITATGQRVTLRCSPRSGDLSVYWYQQSLDQGLQFLIQYYNGEERAKGNILERFSAQQFPDLHSELNLSSLELGDSALYFCASSVDGRQGRPQHFGDGTRLSIL.

This clonotype was seen a few times. The CDR3 here is CASRGQGAYGYTF. The CDR3 coding sequence is TGTGCCAGCAGGGGACAGGGGGCTTATGGCTACACCTTC. The V and J genes are TRBV12-3 or TRBV12-4 and TRBJ1-2, with 12 bases aligning to TRBD1. The CDR3 totals 13 residues. The J segment lost 5 bases and the V segment lost 6 bases, leaving 1 base of the junction unmatched.